This TCR beta chain was identified during a study of cytomegalovirus exposure and HLA in healthy donors. Study-level findings and limits: Later on, an analysis showed TCR association rates differing by HLA locus, with DRB1 the most and HLA-C the fewest.

13 Jbeta primers and 60 Vbeta primers were used for the PCR. Here immunoSEQ multiplex PCR was the method, and the copy in TCRdb shows in-frame clones only, minus some. The data hold some 95,000 clones, with about 66% observed a single time. V dropped 3 bases and J dropped 5 bases, with 7 bases sitting between them. The CDR3 spans 13 residues. Germline V gene sequence: CDR1 SNHLY, CDR2 FYNNEI. This clone has a handful of counts. What it binds is unknown. The V call is TRBV2, the J call TRBJ2-2, with D hard to call. The source material was PBMCs. This TCR was recovered from a man aged 25-45 years in good health and CMV-seronegative. The CDR3 region has the DNA TGTGCCAGCAGTGACCTGAGGACCGGGGAGCTGTTTTTT. Its translation: CASSDLRTGELFF.